Here is one T cell receptor (beta chain) with its context. The source of the sample is a study of glioma-infiltrating T cells after dendritic cell vaccination. V dropped 8 bases and J dropped 3; count of bases not matched to a gene: 4. CDR3 length equals 13 residues. The V gene's germline CDR1 is MNHEY and CDR2 SVGAGI. Method: immunoSEQ multiplex PCR; TCRdb's copy keeps in-frame clones and lacks some. The sample has some 70,000 clones; about 76% are singletons. The rearrangement links TRBV6-5 to TRBJ2-3, with TRBD2 matching over 8 bases. The origin of this receptor is a human donor with glioblastoma. Here the sequenced sample was blood, taken before dendritic cell vaccination. The CDR3 is CASRGGPTDTQYF. The CDR3 DNA reads as TGTGCCAGCCGGGGGGGACCTACAGATACGCAGTATTTT.